These 10 T cell receptor beta chains were all obtained from the same sample, sequenced in a study of shared clonotypes between healthy human individuals. Positive CCR7 selection of CD45RO-negative cells yielded the naive CD8 cells, and terminally differentiated effector memory CD45RA+ cells were excluded. Here immunoSEQ multiplex PCR was the method, and the copy in TCRdb shows in-frame clones only, minus some. The sample consists of 600,000 or so clones, roughly 98% of them appearing once. The source material was naive CD8+ T cells sorted from blood. The source is a young man in good health.

V usage is TRBV7-9 and J usage is TRBJ2-1, with 8 nucleotides matching TRBD2. Germline CDR1 SEHNR, CDR2 FQNEAQ (reference sequence). The V segment lost 6 bases and the J segment 5 bases; nucleotides outside the gene matches: 9. This CDR3 comprises 15 residues. The CDR3 coding sequence is TGTGCCAGCAGTTCCCAGCGGGAGAGGGACAATGAGCAGTTCTTC. Amino acids: CASSSQRERDNEQFF.

This rearrangement joins TRBV4-3 to TRBJ2-7; TRBD2 might be the D (5 bases). This CDR3 contains 15 residues. V dropped 1 base and J dropped 2 bases, with 12 bases sitting between them. From germline, CDR1 is LGHNA and CDR2 YSLEER. CDR3 bases: TGCGCCAGCAGCCAAGTCGGGGAATCCACCTACGAGCAGTACTTC. Its protein is CASSQVGESTYEQYF.

This CDR3 reads CASSQGAPGGQFF. CDR3 nucleotides: TGCGCCAGCAGCCAGGGGGCCCCGGGGGGGCAGTTCTTC. This chain joins TRBV4-1 and TRBJ2-1; D possibly corresponds to TRBD2 (7 bases). The CDR3 contains 13 residues. From germline, CDR1 is MGHRA and CDR2 YSYEKL. V lost 3 bases to trimming and J lost 12 bases, with 15 bases between them.

V usage is TRBV2 and J usage is TRBJ2-7; D possibly corresponds to TRBD1 (6 bases). V was pared by 7 bases and J by 3 bases, with 10 bases between. The CDR3 has 12 residues. Germline values: CDR1 SNHLY, CDR2 FYNNEI. The CDR3 sequence is CASIGQSYEQYF. CDR3 nucleotide sequence: TGTGCCAGCATAGGACAGAGCTACGAGCAGTACTTC. The full variable domain, with the rest looked up from reference TRBV2 and TRBJ2-7, is EPEVTQTPSHQVTQMGQEVILRCVPISNHLYFYWYRQILGQKVEFLVSFYNNEISEKSEIFDDQFSVERPDGSNFTLKIRSTKLEDSAMYFCASIGQSYEQYFGPGTRLTVT.

The V call is TRBV4-3, the J call TRBJ2-2, with TRBD2 identical over 11 bases. J was trimmed by 4 bases and V by 4 bases; bases with no gene match: 14. This CDR3 is 19 amino acids long. Germline lookup yields CDR1 LGHNA and CDR2 YSLEER. The CDR3 nucleotides are TGCGCCAGCAGCCTGGCCCCCGCTAGCGGGAGGATGGGCACCGGGGAGCTGTTTTTT. Residues: CASSLAPASGRMGTGELFF.

The chain combines TRBV11-2 with TRBJ2-7; possible D gene TRBD2, 6 bases. This CDR3 region has 15 residues. Trimming shortened V by 5 bases and J by 4 bases, and 18 bases separated the two germline ends. Looked up from germline, CDR1 is SGHAT and CDR2 is FQNNGV. The CDR3 DNA reads TGTGCCAGCAGCCCCGCCGTGGGGGGAGTTTACGAGCAGTACTTC. This encodes CASSPAVGGVYEQYF.

The J gene is TRBJ2-7, the V gene TRBV6-5, with 9 positions matching TRBD1. CDR3 length: 15 residues. The V gene's germline CDR1 is MNHEY and CDR2 SVGAGI. V lost 2 bases to trimming and J lost 2 bases; unmatched junction nucleotides: 4. The CDR3 DNA sequence: TGTGCCAGCAGTTACGGGGGGACAGGGCCCTACGAGCAGTACTTC. It translates to CASSYGGTGPYEQYF.

This rearrangement joins TRBV6-6 to TRBJ2-1, with unresolved D. V lost 0 bases, J lost 9 bases, and 12 bases lay in between. The V gene's germline CDR1 is MNHNY and CDR2 SVGAGI (reference sequence). CDR3 size: 14 residues. The CDR3 loop is CASSYSVPAGEQFF. The CDR3 bases are TGTGCCAGCAGTTACTCTGTCCCCGCAGGTGAGCAGTTCTTC.

This clone is a singleton in its sample. This rearrangement joins TRBV10-1 to TRBJ2-1, with TRBD1 as a possible D gene (5 bases). Germline CDR1 and CDR2: WNHNN and SYGVQD (reference sequence). The CDR3 consists of 14 residues. V was clipped by 8 bases and J by 7 bases, with 18 bases between them. The CDR3 DNA reads TGCGCCAGCGGCCCAAGTTGGGGCGAAAATGAGCAGTTCTTC. It translates to CASGPSWGENEQFF.

This chain links TRBV27 with TRBJ2-1; D may be TRBD2 (5 bases). V was cut by 5 bases and J by 3 bases, with 17 bases left in between. Looked up from germline, CDR1 is MNHEY and CDR2 is SMNVEV (reference sequence). The CDR3 runs to 16 residues. CDR3 in amino acids: CASSPGGSRIYNEQFF. The CDR3 nucleotides are TGTGCCAGCAGTCCTGGAGGTAGCCGAATCTACAATGAGCAGTTCTTC.